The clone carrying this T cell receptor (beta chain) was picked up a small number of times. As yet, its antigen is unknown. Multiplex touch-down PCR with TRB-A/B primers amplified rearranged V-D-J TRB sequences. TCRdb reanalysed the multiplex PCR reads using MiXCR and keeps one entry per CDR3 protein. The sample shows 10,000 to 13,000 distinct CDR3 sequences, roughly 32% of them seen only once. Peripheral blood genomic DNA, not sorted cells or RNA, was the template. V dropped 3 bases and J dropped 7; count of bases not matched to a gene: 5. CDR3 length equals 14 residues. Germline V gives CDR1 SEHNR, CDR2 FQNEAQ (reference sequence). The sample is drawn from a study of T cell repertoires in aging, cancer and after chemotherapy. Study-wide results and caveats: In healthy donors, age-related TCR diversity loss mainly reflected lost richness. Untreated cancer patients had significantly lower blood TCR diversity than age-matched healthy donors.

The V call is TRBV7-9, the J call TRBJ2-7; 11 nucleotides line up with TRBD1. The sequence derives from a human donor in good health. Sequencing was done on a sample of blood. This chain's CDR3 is CASSFSRDRGEQYF. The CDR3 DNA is TGTGCCAGCAGCTTCAGCCGGGACAGGGGGGAGCAGTACTTC.